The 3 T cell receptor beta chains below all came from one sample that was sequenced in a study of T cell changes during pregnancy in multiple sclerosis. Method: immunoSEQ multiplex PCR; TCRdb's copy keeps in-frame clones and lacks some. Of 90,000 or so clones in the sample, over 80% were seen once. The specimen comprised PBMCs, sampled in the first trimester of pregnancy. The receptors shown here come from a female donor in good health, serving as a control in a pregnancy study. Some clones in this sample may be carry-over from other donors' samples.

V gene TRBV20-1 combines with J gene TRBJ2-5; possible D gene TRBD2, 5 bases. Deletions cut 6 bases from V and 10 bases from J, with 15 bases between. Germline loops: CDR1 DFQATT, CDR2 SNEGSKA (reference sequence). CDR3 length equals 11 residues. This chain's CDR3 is CSAPPLGDQYF. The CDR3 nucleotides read TGCAGTGCCCCGCCGCTGGGAGACCAGTACTTC.

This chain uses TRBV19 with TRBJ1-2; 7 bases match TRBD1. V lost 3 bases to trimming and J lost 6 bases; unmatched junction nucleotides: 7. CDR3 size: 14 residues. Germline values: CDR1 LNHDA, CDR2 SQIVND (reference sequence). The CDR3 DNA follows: TGTGCCAGTAGTATCATCAGGGGGATACATGGCTACACCTTC. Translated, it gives CASSIIRGIHGYTF. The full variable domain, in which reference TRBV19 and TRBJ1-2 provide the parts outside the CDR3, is DGGITQSPKYLFRKEGQNVTLSCEQNLNHDAMYWYRQDPGQGLRLIYYSQIVNDFQKGDIAEGYSVSREKKESFPLTVTSAQKNPTAFYLCASSIIRGIHGYTFGSGTRLTVV.

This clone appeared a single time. The CDR3 DNA follows: TGCGCCAGCAGCCCGGACAGGCCCACCTACGAGCAGTACTTC. Translating gives CASSPDRPTYEQYF. This chain links TRBV5-1 with TRBJ2-7, with 7 positions matching TRBD1. The CDR3 runs 14 residues. After removal of 4 bases from V and 2 bases from J, the junction contained 6 bases not matched to a gene. Germline-derived CDR1 and CDR2 are SGHRS and YFSETQ.